These 24 T cell receptor beta chains came from one sample sequenced in a study of CD8 T cells in cerebrospinal fluid in Alzheimer's disease. TCRdb reanalyzed the 10x single-cell sequencing reads, giving one entry per CDR3 protein sequence and no DNA. This sample lists about 1,200 distinct CDR3 sequences; its ten largest clones have 8.5% to 10%. Material: cerebrospinal fluid. The receptors shown here come from a human donor in good health.

This CDR3 is CSASQGNTEAFF. V gene TRBV20-1 combines with J gene TRBJ1-1; TCRdb's D call of TRBD1 is untestable without DNA. This CDR3 spans 12 amino acids. The germline CDR1 and CDR2 sequences are DFQATT and SNEGSKA (reference sequence).

In terms of frequency, this clonotype is large. This chain uses TRBV7-2 with TRBJ2-7; TCRdb reports TRBD1, a call that lacks DNA to check it against. CDR3 size: 15 residues. Germline CDR1 reads SGHTA; CDR2 reads FQGNSA. CDR3 loop: CASSPGGAGGYEQYF.

The V call is TRBV12-3 or TRBV12-4, the J call TRBJ2-7; TCRdb's assignment of TRBD2 cannot be checked, as there is no DNA. The CDR3 contains 14 residues. The CDR3 protein is CASSPRLGTYEQYF.

Frequency places this clonotype as large (0.1 to 1%). The gene calls are TRBV28 and TRBJ2-6; checking the TCRdb D call of TRBD1 is not possible without DNA. The germline V gene encodes CDR1 MDHEN and CDR2 SYDVKM. CDR3 size: 17 residues. CDR3 in amino acids: CASSGPGDPSGANVLTF.

Frequency places this clonotype as medium-sized. The rearrangement links TRBV29-1 to TRBJ2-7; TCRdb designates TRBD1, a call that cannot be tested without DNA. Germline loops: CDR1 SQVTM, CDR2 ANQGSEA. There are 14 residues in the CDR3. CDR3 protein: CSAAGGRGPYEQYF.

This clonotype counts as medium-sized by frequency. The rearrangement joins TRBV6-2 or TRBV6-3 to TRBJ2-3; the D call of TRBD2 rests on TCRdb alone, since no DNA is present to check it. The CDR3 length is 14 residues. Per the germline V gene, CDR1 is MNHEY and CDR2 is SVGEGT. CDR3 sequence reads: CASKASGSGDTQYF.

Considering frequency, this clonotype is medium-sized. V and J are TRBV3-1 and TRBJ2-7; the TRBD2 assignment by TCRdb is unverifiable without DNA. The germline V gene has CDR1 LGHDT and CDR2 YNNKEL (reference sequence). The CDR3 has 19 amino acids. The CDR3 sequence: CASSSRPGLATPGRDEQYF.

This clonotype is labeled medium-sized based on frequency. This sequence joins TRBV27 and TRBJ2-7; there is no DNA to check the TCRdb D call of TRBD2. This CDR3 contains 16 residues. Looked up from germline, CDR1 is MNHEY and CDR2 is SMNVEV (reference sequence). The CDR3 here is CASSSSSGSYIYEQYF.

In terms of frequency, this clonotype is medium-sized. This sequence joins TRBV20-1 and TRBJ2-7; TCRdb proposes TRBD2, but this gene call is untestable without DNA. Germline V gives CDR1 DFQATT, CDR2 SNEGSKA (reference sequence). There are 16 residues in the CDR3. This CDR3 is CSAPSTGAGGRYEQYF.

Its frequency marks this clonotype as large. This chain joins TRBV7-2 and TRBJ2-7; TCRdb lists TRBD1, though no DNA is available to test this call. Germline V CDR1 and CDR2: SGHTA, FQGNSA. The CDR3 consists of 13 residues. The CDR3: CASSFGPRSEQYF.

By frequency, this clonotype registers medium-sized (0.01 to 0.1%). The rearrangement joins TRBV5-5 to TRBJ2-3; TCRdb returns TRBD2, unconfirmable since there is no DNA. In germline, CDR1 is SGHKS, CDR2 YYEKEE (reference sequence). This CDR3 is built from 15 residues. CDR3 residues: CASSLDRGGADTQYF.

According to its frequency, this clonotype is large. The rearrangement joins TRBV7-2 to TRBJ2-1; without DNA, the TCRdb call of TRBD2 cannot be checked. The CDR3 runs to 17 residues. Germline values: CDR1 SGHTA, CDR2 FQGNSA. The CDR3 protein is CASSLGGAGGRGNEQFF.

This clonotype is medium-sized by frequency. The chain has TRBV5-6 and TRBJ2-7; TCRdb proposes TRBD1, but this gene call is untestable without DNA. CDR3 length: 14 amino acids. Looked up from germline, CDR1 is SGHDT and CDR2 is YYEEEE. CDR3: CASSRPGQTYEQYF.

This clonotype is classed as medium-sized by frequency. V is TRBV6-1 and J is TRBJ1-3. The germline V gene encodes CDR1 MNHNS and CDR2 SASEGT. The CDR3 is made up of 15 amino acids. The CDR3: CASREGQISGNTIYF.

Its frequency marks this clonotype as large. V usage is TRBV10-3 and J usage is TRBJ2-3; no DNA is available, so the TRBD1 call from TCRdb remains unchecked. The germline V gene encodes CDR1 ENHRY and CDR2 SYGVKD. The CDR3 spans 15 residues. This CDR3 reads CAISESAPSRGTQYF.

The CDR3 loop is CSARKANTEAFF. This sequence joins TRBV29-1 and TRBJ1-1. CDR1 is SQVTM, CDR2 ANQGSEA, per germline. The CDR3 is made up of 12 amino acids. The full variable domain, with the rest looked up from reference TRBV29-1 and TRBJ1-1, is SAVISQKPSRDICQRGTSLTIQCQVDSQVTMMFWYRQQPGQSLTLIATANQGSEATYESGFVIDKFPISRPNLTFSTLTVSNMSPEDSSIYLCSARKANTEAFFGQGTRLTVV.

This clonotype registers medium-sized (0.01 to 0.1%) by frequency. The chain recombines TRBV6-2 or TRBV6-3 with TRBJ2-5; the TCRdb D gene call, TRBD1, has no DNA to confirm it. This CDR3 has 14 amino acids. Germline V gives CDR1 MNHEY, CDR2 SVGEGT. CDR3: CASSRPGTQETQYF.

This clonotype is called large based on its frequency. The rearrangement uses TRBV7-2 and TRBJ2-3; TCRdb returns TRBD2, unconfirmable since there is no DNA. Germline V gene sequence: CDR1 SGHTA, CDR2 FQGNSA. The CDR3 is made up of 15 amino acids. The CDR3: CASTLTGGRIDTQYF.

This clonotype is deemed medium-sized by its frequency. This rearrangement joins TRBV19 to TRBJ1-1; TCRdb's D call, TRBD1, is unchecked because there is no DNA. This CDR3 is built from 13 residues. Germline CDR1 and CDR2: LNHDA and SQIVND (reference sequence). The CDR3 reads CASSRDRDTEAFF.

This clonotype is medium-sized by frequency. This rearrangement joins TRBV3-1 to TRBJ2-5. Germline V gene data show CDR1 as LGHDT and CDR2 as YNNKEL (reference sequence). The CDR3 sequence is 13 residues long. The CDR3 reads CASSQENGETQYF.

According to its frequency, this clonotype is large. The CDR3 region is CASSYTTGTSQYF. The V call is TRBV7-2, the J call TRBJ2-3; TCRdb lists TRBD1, though no DNA is available to test this call. The germline V gene has CDR1 SGHTA and CDR2 FQGNSA. The CDR3 has 13 amino acids.

Judged by frequency, this clonotype is large. This sequence joins TRBV18 and TRBJ2-4. The CDR3 loop spans 17 amino acids. Germline-derived CDR1 and CDR2 are KGHSH and LQKENI. CDR3 residues: CASSPVGRQTAKNIQYF.

This clonotype is deemed medium-sized by its frequency. The rearrangement uses TRBV9 and TRBJ2-1; the TCRdb D gene call, TRBD1, has no DNA to confirm it. The CDR3 loop spans 15 amino acids. Germline V gene data show CDR1 as SGDLS and CDR2 as YYNGEE. CDR3 sequence reads: CASSVDQGSHNEQFF.

This clonotype is deemed medium-sized by its frequency. V gene TRBV6-2 or TRBV6-3 combines with J gene TRBJ2-4. The CDR3 is 13 residues long. The V gene's germline CDR1 is MNHEY and CDR2 SVGEGT. The CDR3 spells CASSYAGKNIQYF.